The 14 T cell receptor beta chains below come from one sample, sequenced in a study of cytomegalovirus exposure and HLA in healthy donors. Some clones are missing from TCRdb's copy, which holds only in-frame ones; the method was immunoSEQ multiplex PCR. Among under 140,000 clones listed, around 89% were seen once. Source material: PBMCs. The receptors originated from a woman aged 25 to 39 in good health and CMV-seropositive.

The chain recombines TRBV7-2 with TRBJ1-2; D may be TRBD1 (5 bases). Deletions cut 10 bases from V and 4 bases from J, with 13 bases between. This CDR3 is 12 amino acids long. Per germline, CDR1 SGHTA and CDR2 FQGNSA. CDR3 coding DNA: TGTGCCAATGTAGGGGAGGGCTATGGCTACACCTTC. Translated, it gives CANVGEGYGYTF.

The chain links TRBV7-2 to TRBJ2-3, with 9 bases matching TRBD2. This CDR3 contains 13 residues. Germline V CDR1 and CDR2: SGHTA, FQGNSA. The junction had 6 bases not matched to a gene; V was cut back by 4 bases and J by 10 bases. The CDR3 nucleotides read TGTGCCAGCAGCTCGGCGGGGGGGCCTTCGCAGTATTTT. It codes for CASSSAGGPSQYF.

CDR3: CASSATAQGPYNEQFF. The CDR3 bases are TGTGCCAGCAGCGCCACCGCTCAGGGGCCTTACAATGAGCAGTTCTTC. The chain recombines TRBV9 with TRBJ2-1; weak D call: TRBD1 (6 bases). Trimming took 3 bases from V and 4 from J, leaving 17 bases between them. CDR1 SGDLS and CDR2 YYNGEE come from the germline V gene. The CDR3 sequence is 16 residues long.

The J gene is TRBJ2-3, the V gene TRBV5-1; 12 positions agree with TRBD2. V shed 3 bases, J shed 6 bases, and the junction held 11 bases outside the gene matches. Germline CDR1 reads SGHRS; CDR2 reads YFSETQ. CDR3 length equals 17 residues. In nucleotides, the CDR3 is TGCGCCAGCAGCTCCCAGCCGCTAGCGGGAGGGTCTGATACGCAGTATTTT. Its protein is CASSSQPLAGGSDTQYF.

The chain links TRBV9 to TRBJ2-3; TRBD2 might be the D (6 bases). Per the germline V gene, CDR1 is SGDLS and CDR2 is YYNGEE. This CDR3 has 17 amino acids. Between the trimmed V and J ends, which lost 4 bases and 1 base, there was a span of 19 bases. CDR3 region: CASSRAPVGGGTDTQYF. CDR3 sequence (DNA): TGTGCCAGCAGCCGAGCCCCTGTGGGCGGGGGCACAGATACGCAGTATTTT.

The chain combines TRBV28 with TRBJ2-3; 11 bases align to TRBD1. The CDR3 consists of 16 residues. V lost 5 bases, J lost 1 base, and 5 bases stayed unmatched. The germline V gene has CDR1 MDHEN and CDR2 SYDVKM. The CDR3 loop reads CASSTLGQGGTDTQYF. The CDR3 DNA reads TGTGCCAGCAGTACTTTGGGACAGGGGGGCACAGATACGCAGTATTTT.

This chain connects TRBV7-9 to TRBJ2-1; 14 bases are a match to TRBD2. The CDR3 runs to 19 residues. Germline trimming cut 1 base from V and 2 bases from J; bases unmatched to any gene: 7. Per the germline V gene, CDR1 is SEHNR and CDR2 is FQNEAQ (reference sequence). The CDR3 DNA sequence: TGTGCCAGCAGCTTAGAGAGCCGGACTAGCGGGAGGCCCTACAATGAGCAGTTCTTC. Translating it yields CASSLESRTSGRPYNEQFF.

This chain joins TRBV11-2 and TRBJ2-1; 7 bases match TRBD1. The CDR3 spans 12 residues. Germline assignment: CDR1 SGHAT and CDR2 FQNNGV. The V and J ends lost 7 bases and 6 bases, in that order; junction bases with no gene match: 3. The CDR3 region has the DNA TGTGCCAGCACTACAGGGGCCAATGAGCAGTTCTTC. Protein sequence: CASTTGANEQFF.

The chain has TRBV10-3 and TRBJ2-7; 7 bases match TRBD1. This CDR3 region has 14 residues. The V segment lost 2 bases and the J segment 0 bases; nucleotides outside the gene matches: 1. Germline CDR1 is ENHRY and CDR2 is SYGVKD. The CDR3 nucleotides are TGTGCCATCAGTGAGGCAGGGGGCTCCTACGAGCAGTACTTC. Translating it yields CAISEAGGSYEQYF.

The chain links TRBV10-2 to TRBJ1-5; 10 bases map to TRBD1. Germline V gives CDR1 WSHSY, CDR2 SAAADI. The CDR3 is 15 residues long. Trimming at V came to 6 bases and at J to 6 bases, leaving 8 bases not matched to a gene. The CDR3 nucleotides read TGCGCCAGCAGCCAAGACAGGGGGCGTAGTCAGCCCCAGCATTTT. Amino acids: CASSQDRGRSQPQHF.

This clone occurred a few times. The chain recombines TRBV15 with TRBJ1-4; TRBD1 matches at 7 bases. V shed 3 bases, J shed 5 bases, and the junction held 6 bases outside the gene matches. The CDR3 spans 15 residues. Per germline, CDR1 LNHNV and CDR2 YYDKDF (reference sequence). The CDR3 region has the DNA TGTGCCACCAGCAGGACAGGGAGACGAAATGAAAAACTGTTTTTT. Residues: CATSRTGRRNEKLFF.

The V and J genes are TRBV7-2 and TRBJ1-3; 8 bases are shared with TRBD1. V lost 5 bases, J lost 2 bases, and 5 bases stayed unmatched. Germline assignment: CDR1 SGHTA and CDR2 FQGNSA. The CDR3 contains 15 residues. The CDR3 reads CASSTLTGAGNTIYF. CDR3 nucleotide sequence: TGTGCCAGCAGCACCCTGACAGGGGCTGGAAACACCATATATTTT. The variable domain in full, with the rest retrieved from reference TRBV7-2 and TRBJ1-3, is GAGVSQSPSNKVTEKGKDVELRCDPISGHTALYWYRQSLGQGLEFLIYFQGNSAPDKSGLPSDRFSAERTGGSVSTLTIQRTQQEDSAVYLCASSTLTGAGNTIYFGEGSWLTVV.

The chain couples TRBV2 to TRBJ1-1; D might be TRBD1 (5 bases). Germline assignment: CDR1 SNHLY and CDR2 FYNNEI. This CDR3 region has 14 residues. V was trimmed by 4 bases and J by 2 bases, leaving 11 bases between them. The CDR3 DNA reads TGTGCCAGCAGTGTAAACCAGGGTAACACTGAAGCTTTCTTT. Its translation is CASSVNQGNTEAFF.

The chain carries TRBV4-1 and TRBJ2-3, with a weak D call TRBD1 (6 bases). The CDR3 covers 16 residues. The germline gives CDR1 MGHRA, CDR2 YSYEKL. Between the trimmed V and J ends, which lost 2 bases and 0 bases, there was a span of 12 bases. The CDR3 spells CASSQTGWSSTDTQYF. CDR3 coding DNA: TGCGCCAGCAGCCAAACAGGGTGGAGTAGCACAGATACGCAGTATTTT.